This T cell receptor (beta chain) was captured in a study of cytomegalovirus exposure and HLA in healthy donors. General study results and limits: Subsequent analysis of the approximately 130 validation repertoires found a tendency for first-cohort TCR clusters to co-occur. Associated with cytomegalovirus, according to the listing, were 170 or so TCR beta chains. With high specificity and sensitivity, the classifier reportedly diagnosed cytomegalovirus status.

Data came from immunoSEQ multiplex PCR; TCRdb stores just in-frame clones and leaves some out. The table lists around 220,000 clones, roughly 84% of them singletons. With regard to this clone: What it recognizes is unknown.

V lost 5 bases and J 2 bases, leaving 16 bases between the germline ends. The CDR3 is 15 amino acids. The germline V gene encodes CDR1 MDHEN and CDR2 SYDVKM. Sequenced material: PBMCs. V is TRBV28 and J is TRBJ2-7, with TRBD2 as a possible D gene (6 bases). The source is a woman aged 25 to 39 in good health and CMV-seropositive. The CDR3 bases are TGTGCCAGCAGTCCCGCGGGCGGGATGGCCTACGAGCAGTACTTC. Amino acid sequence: CASSPAGGMAYEQYF.